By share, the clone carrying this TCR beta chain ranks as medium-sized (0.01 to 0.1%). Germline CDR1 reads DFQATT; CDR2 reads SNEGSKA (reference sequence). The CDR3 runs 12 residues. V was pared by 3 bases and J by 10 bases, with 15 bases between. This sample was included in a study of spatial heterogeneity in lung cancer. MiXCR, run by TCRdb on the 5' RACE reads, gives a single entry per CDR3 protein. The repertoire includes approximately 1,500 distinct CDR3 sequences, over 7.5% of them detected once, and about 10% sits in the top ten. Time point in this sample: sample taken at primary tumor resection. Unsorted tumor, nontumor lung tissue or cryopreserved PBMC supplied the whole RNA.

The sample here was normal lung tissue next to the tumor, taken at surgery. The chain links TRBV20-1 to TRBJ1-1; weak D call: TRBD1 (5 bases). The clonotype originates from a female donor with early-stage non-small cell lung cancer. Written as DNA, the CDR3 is TGCAGTGCTAGCTCGGGGGACCGGGTAGCTTTCTTT. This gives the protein CSASSGDRVAFF.